This T cell receptor beta chain originates from a study of vaccination and CD4 T cells after COVID-19. Looking at the study overall: Following dose two, a median approximately 72 days (range 14 to 241) passed before post-vaccine samples were taken. Control cultures received a CEFX pool, an HIV-1 Nef pool, or no peptide.

This clonotype is a singleton in its sample. Its antigen is still unknown. Looked up from germline, CDR1 is MDHEN and CDR2 is SYDVKM. The V end was cut by 3 bases, the J end by 0 bases, with 12 bases between. CDR3 length: 15 residues. Cultured CD4+ T cell DNA was sequenced using the Oncomine TCR Beta short-read assay. TCRdb passed the PCR reads through MiXCR, listing each CDR3 protein once. The table includes 9,500 to 15,000 distinct CDR3 sequences, roughly half detected once. Treatment of the sample: roughly ten-day PBMC culture with coronavirus spike peptide pools or control peptides (ViraFEST assay). Antigen-specific T cell expansion with peptide pools preceded TCR sequencing in the ViraFEST approach.

The sample here was cultured CD4+ T cells from blood, taken after SARS-CoV-2 vaccination. This chain links TRBV28 with TRBJ2-7, with a possible D match to TRBD1 (6 bases). This receptor was taken from a human donor with COVID-19. DNA for the CDR3: TGTGCCAGCAGTTTCTCACAGGGTAGCTCCTACGAGCAGTACTTC. Residues: CASSFSQGSSYEQYF.